Presented here are 7 T cell receptor beta chains from one specimen sequenced in a study of cytomegalovirus exposure and HLA in healthy donors. Some clones are missing from TCRdb's copy, which holds only in-frame ones; the method was immunoSEQ multiplex PCR. The sample contains 150,000 or so clones, approximately 91% of which appear only once. The sequenced material came from PBMCs. All receptors derive from a woman aged 18-35 years in good health and CMV-seropositive.

The chain recombines TRBV18 with TRBJ2-2; D is ambiguous. Trimming left V 6 bases short and J 0 bases short, with 8 bases between. Germline V gene sequence: CDR1 KGHSH, CDR2 LQKENI. The CDR3 runs to 14 residues. The CDR3 protein is CASSSQPNTGELFF. CDR3 DNA sequence: TGTGCCAGCTCCTCACAACCGAACACCGGGGAGCTGTTTTTT.

The chain recombines TRBV30 with TRBJ1-2, with TRBD1 matching 8 bases. The germline gives CDR1 GTSNPN, CDR2 SVGIG (reference sequence). CDR3 size: 13 residues. The junction had 6 bases not matched to a gene; V was cut back by 5 bases and J by 4 bases. CDR3 protein: CAWVRQGTYGYTF. CDR3 coding DNA: TGTGCCTGGGTGAGACAGGGGACCTATGGCTACACCTTC.

Here the CDR3 DNA reads TGTGCCAGCAGCTTGTCTCTAGCGAGGAATGAGCAGTTCTTC. Translation gives CASSLSLARNEQFF. This rearrangement joins TRBV5-6 to TRBJ2-1; tentative D call: TRBD2 (6 bases). CDR3 length: 14 residues. The germline V gene has CDR1 SGHDT and CDR2 YYEEEE. Trimming left V 1 base short and J 7 bases short, with 12 bases between. Supplemented by reference TRBV5-6 and TRBJ2-1, the full variable domain reads DAGVTQSPTHLIKTRGQQVTLRCSPKSGHDTVSWYQQALGQGPQFIFQYYEEEERQRGNFPDRFSGHQFPNYSSELNVNALLLGDSALYLCASSLSLARNEQFFGPGTRLTVL.

The chain links TRBV9 to TRBJ2-7; D perhaps matches TRBD2 (6 bases). The V end lost 4 bases, the J end lost 5 bases, and 16 bases lay between the germline ends. CDR1 and CDR2 from the germline V gene are SGDLS and YYNGEE. CDR3 size: 14 residues. CDR3 DNA: TGTGCCAGCAGCCCCTCGGGAGCGCGACACGAGCAGTACTTC. Residues: CASSPSGARHEQYF. Supplemented by reference TRBV9 and TRBJ2-7, the full variable domain reads DSGVTQTPKHLITATGQRVTLRCSPRSGDLSVYWYQQSLDQGLQFLIQYYNGEERAKGNILERFSAQQFPDLHSELNLSSLELGDSALYFCASSPSGARHEQYFGPGTRLTVT.

The chain combines TRBV12-5 with TRBJ2-2; 9 nucleotides align to TRBD1. The CDR3 length is 15 residues. V trimming: 4 bases; J trimming: 4 bases; junction bases outside the gene matches: 4. Germline-derived CDR1 and CDR2 are LGHNT and FRNRAP. The CDR3 reads CASGWGQGGTGELFF. In DNA, the CDR3 is TGTGCTAGTGGTTGGGGACAGGGCGGCACCGGGGAGCTGTTTTTT. Drawing the rest from reference TRBV12-5 and TRBJ2-2, the complete variable domain is DARVTQTPRHKVTEMGQEVTMRCQPILGHNTVFWYRQTMMQGLELLAYFRNRAPLDDSGMPKDRFSAEMPDATLATLKIQPSEPRDSAVYFCASGWGQGGTGELFFGEGSRLTVL.

The gene calls are TRBV7-9 and TRBJ2-5; D perhaps matches TRBD2 (6 bases). CDR3 size: 13 residues. Germline V gene data show CDR1 as SEHNR and CDR2 as FQNEAQ (reference sequence). V lost 5 bases and J lost 1, with 8 bases in between. For the CDR3, the DNA is TGTGCCAGCAGCGTGGGACTCCAAGAGACCCAGTACTTC. As protein: CASSVGLQETQYF.

The V call is TRBV7-8, the J call TRBJ2-4; 8 positions match TRBD1. This CDR3 region has 18 residues. Trimming took 4 bases from V and 6 from J; bases not matched to a gene: 17. CDR1 and CDR2 (germline): SGHVS, FQNEAQ. The CDR3, as DNA: TGTGCCAGCAGCTCAGGGGGCACCCCAAGTATATATCTAAACATTCAGTACTTC. Translating gives CASSSGGTPSIYLNIQYF.